A selection of T cell receptor beta chains follows, all from one sample in a study of Ad26.COV2.S vaccination and SARS-CoV-2 variants. The table came from immunoSEQ multiplex PCR; TCRdb's copy has only in-frame clones and leaves some out. The table lists roughly 700,000 clones, 89% of them singletons. Material: peripheral blood, obtained in a trial of Ad26.COV2.S vaccine versus placebo. The source is a person aged 18 to 59 who received the Ad26.COV2.S COVID-19 vaccine or a placebo. CDR3s include the opening cysteine and the closing phenylalanine or tryptophan. D genes are given only for firm matches.

>TRBJ2-3|TRBD2|TRBV30
CAWSGLAGVTDTQYF
TGTGCCTGGTCTGGACTAGCGGGAGTCACAGATACGCAGTATTTT
>TRBJ1-5|TRBD1|TRBV2
CASKRDRNQPQHF
TGTGCCAGCAAGCGGGACAGGAATCAGCCCCAGCATTTT
>TRBJ2-7|NA|TRBV7-9
CASSRGYEQYF
TGTGCCAGCAGCCGCGGGTACGAGCAGTACTTC
>TRBJ1-1|NA|TRBV10-3
CAISETGQTEAFF
TGTGCCATCAGTGAGACTGGGCAGACTGAAGCTTTCTTT
>TRBJ1-1|NA|TRBV4-1
CASSLEDQNTEAFF
TGCGCCAGCAGCCTAGAGGACCAGAACACTGAAGCTTTCTTT
>TRBJ2-1|NA|TRBV10-2
CASSERKGINEQFF
TGCGCCAGCAGTGAGCGCAAGGGAATTAATGAGCAGTTCTTC
>TRBJ1-1|NA|TRBV4-1
CASSQALGARTEAFF
TGCGCCAGCAGCCAAGCTCTGGGGGCAAGGACTGAAGCTTTCTTT
>TRBJ2-5|TRBD2|TRBV5-1
CASSLQGTSGGETQYF
TGCGCCAGCAGCTTGCAGGGGACTAGCGGCGGGGAGACCCAGTACTTC
>TRBJ2-1|TRBD2|TRBV15
CATSRKWTSGNWNEQFF
TGTGCCACCAGCAGAAAGTGGACTAGCGGGAATTGGAATGAGCAGTTCTTC
>TRBJ1-4|TRBD1|TRBV10-3
CAISDPEGTGGEKLFF
TGTGCCATCAGTGACCCCGAGGGGACAGGGGGTGAAAAACTGTTTTTT